The TCR beta chain described here comes from a study of T cells in Graves' hyperthyroidism and ophthalmopathy. Diagnostic decisions used clinical symptoms, serum thyroxine and TRAb, thyroid ultrasound and orbital computed tomography. This clonotype has a count of ten or more. The investigators amplified TCR beta CDR3 regions from RNA transcripts. A first-round RT-PCR of the TCR CDR3 used the HTBI primer set. TCRdb passed the multiplex PCR reads through MiXCR, listing each CDR3 protein once. The sample holds hundreds of thousands of distinct CDR3 sequences, 17% seen once. The material sequenced was blood. The clonotype originates from a woman younger than 30 with Graves' ophthalmopathy.

The CDR3 region has the DNA TGTGCCAGCAGTTTGGGGGGGTTTAGCTCCTACGAGCAGTACTTC. Encoded protein: CASSLGGFSSYEQYF. The chain carries TRBV28 and TRBJ2-7, with 7 bases fitting TRBD2. Germline V lookup: CDR1 MDHEN, CDR2 SYDVKM. V trimming: 3 bases; J trimming: 0 bases; junction bases outside the gene matches: 5. The CDR3 covers 15 residues.